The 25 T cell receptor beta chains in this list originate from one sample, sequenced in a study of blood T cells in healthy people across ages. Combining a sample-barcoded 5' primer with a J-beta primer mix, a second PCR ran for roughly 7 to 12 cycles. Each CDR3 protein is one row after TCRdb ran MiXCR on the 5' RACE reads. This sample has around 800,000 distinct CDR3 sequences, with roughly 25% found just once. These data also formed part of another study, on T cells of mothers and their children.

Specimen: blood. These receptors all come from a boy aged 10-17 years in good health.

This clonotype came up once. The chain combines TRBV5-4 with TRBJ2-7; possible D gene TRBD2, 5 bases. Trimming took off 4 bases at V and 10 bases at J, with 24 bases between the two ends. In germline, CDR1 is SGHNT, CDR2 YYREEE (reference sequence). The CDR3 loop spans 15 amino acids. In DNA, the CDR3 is TGTGCCAGCAGCCGGCCAGGACTTCCCCCCGGCATCCAGTACTTC. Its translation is CASSRPGLPPGIQYF.

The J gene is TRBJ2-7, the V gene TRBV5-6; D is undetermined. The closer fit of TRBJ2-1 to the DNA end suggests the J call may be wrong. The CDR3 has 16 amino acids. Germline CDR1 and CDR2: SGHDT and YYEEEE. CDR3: CASSLGRTGRYNEQFF. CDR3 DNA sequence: TGTGCCAGCAGCTTGGGTCGCACCGGACGGTACAATGAGCAGTTCTTC.

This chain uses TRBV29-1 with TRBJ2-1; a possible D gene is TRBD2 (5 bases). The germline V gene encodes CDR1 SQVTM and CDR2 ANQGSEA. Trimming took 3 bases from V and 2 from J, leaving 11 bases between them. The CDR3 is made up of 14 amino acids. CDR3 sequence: CSVDFGITYNEQFF. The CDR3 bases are TGCAGCGTTGACTTCGGGATCACCTACAATGAGCAGTTCTTC.

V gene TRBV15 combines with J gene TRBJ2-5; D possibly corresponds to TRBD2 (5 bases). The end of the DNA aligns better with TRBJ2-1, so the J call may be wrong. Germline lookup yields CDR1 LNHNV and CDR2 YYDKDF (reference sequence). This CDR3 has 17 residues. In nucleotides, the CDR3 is TGTGCCACCAGCAGAGCCCGGACTGGAAAATTCTACAATGAGCAGTTCTTC. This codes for CATSRARTGKFYNEQFF.

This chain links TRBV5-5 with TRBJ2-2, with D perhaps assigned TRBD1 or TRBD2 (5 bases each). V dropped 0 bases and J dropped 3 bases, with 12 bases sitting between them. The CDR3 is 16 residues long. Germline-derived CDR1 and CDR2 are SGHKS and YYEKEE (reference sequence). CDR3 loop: CASSLEGRKDTGELFF. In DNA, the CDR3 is TGTGCCAGCAGCTTGGAGGGACGGAAGGACACCGGGGAGCTGTTTTTT.

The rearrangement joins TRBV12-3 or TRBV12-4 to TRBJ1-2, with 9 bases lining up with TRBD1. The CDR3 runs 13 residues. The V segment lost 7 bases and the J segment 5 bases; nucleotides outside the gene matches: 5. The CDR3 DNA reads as TGTGCCAGCACTACCGGGACAGGGTATGGCTACACCTTC. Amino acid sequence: CASTTGTGYGYTF.

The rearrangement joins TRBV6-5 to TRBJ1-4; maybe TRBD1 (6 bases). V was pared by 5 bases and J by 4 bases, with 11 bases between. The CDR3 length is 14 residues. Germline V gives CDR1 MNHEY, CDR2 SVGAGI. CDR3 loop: CASSQGKDNEKLFF. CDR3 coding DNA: TGTGCCAGCAGTCAGGGGAAGGATAATGAAAAACTGTTTTTT.

CDR3 DNA: TGTGCCAGCAGTCCTACGATAGCCAAAAACATTCAGTACTTC. Translating it yields CASSPTIAKNIQYF. The rearrangement uses TRBV6-5 and TRBJ2-4; D is unresolved. V lost 5 bases and J 0 bases, leaving 8 bases between the germline ends. The CDR3 sequence is 14 residues long. The germline V gene encodes CDR1 MNHEY and CDR2 SVGAGI.

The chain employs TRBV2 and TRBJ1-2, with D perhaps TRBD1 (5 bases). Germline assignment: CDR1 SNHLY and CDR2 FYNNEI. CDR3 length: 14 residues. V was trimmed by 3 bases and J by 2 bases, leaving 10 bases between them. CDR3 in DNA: TGTGCCAGCAGTGACGAGGGACTGAACTATGGCTACACCTTC. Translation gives CASSDEGLNYGYTF.

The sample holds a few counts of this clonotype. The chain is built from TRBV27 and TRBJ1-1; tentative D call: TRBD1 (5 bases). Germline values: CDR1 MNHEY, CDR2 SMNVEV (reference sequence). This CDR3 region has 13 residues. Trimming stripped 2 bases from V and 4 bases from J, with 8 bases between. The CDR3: CASSLQGPTEAFF. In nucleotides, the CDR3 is TGTGCCAGCAGTTTACAGGGACCCACTGAAGCTTTCTTT.

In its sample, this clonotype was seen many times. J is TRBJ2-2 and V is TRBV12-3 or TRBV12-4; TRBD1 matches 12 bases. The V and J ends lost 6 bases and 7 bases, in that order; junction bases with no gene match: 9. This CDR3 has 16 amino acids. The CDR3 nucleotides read TGTGCCAGCAGCCGGGACAGGGGGCGATCGGGCGGGGAGCTGTTTTTT. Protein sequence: CASSRDRGRSGGELFF.

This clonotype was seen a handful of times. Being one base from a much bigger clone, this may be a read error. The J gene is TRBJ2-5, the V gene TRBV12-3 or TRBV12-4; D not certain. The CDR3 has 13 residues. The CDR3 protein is CASSVGGQETRYF. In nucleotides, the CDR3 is TGTGCCAGCAGTGTAGGCGGTCAAGAGACCCGGTACTTC.

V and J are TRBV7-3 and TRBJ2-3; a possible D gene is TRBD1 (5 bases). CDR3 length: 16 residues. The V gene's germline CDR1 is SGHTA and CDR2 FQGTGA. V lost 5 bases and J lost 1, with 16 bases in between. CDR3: CASSPDRNYGTDTQYF. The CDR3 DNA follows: TGTGCCAGCAGCCCCGACAGAAACTATGGCACAGATACGCAGTATTTT.

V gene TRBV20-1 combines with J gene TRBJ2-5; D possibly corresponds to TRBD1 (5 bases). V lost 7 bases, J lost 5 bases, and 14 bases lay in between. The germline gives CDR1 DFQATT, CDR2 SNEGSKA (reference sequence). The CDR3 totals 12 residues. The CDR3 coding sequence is TGCAGTGTTCCGACAGTGTTCGAGACCCAGTACTTC. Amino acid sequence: CSVPTVFETQYF.

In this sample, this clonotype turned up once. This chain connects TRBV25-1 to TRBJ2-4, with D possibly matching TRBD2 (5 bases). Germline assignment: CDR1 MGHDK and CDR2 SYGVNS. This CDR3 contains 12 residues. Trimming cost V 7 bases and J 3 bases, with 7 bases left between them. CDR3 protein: CASIGNKNIQYF. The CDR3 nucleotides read TGTGCCAGCATCGGGAACAAAAACATTCAGTACTTC.

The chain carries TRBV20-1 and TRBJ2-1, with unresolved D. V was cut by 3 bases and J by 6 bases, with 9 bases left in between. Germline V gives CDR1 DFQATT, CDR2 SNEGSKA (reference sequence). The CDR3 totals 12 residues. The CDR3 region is CSASWAANEQFF. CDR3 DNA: TGCAGTGCTAGTTGGGCTGCCAATGAGCAGTTCTTC.

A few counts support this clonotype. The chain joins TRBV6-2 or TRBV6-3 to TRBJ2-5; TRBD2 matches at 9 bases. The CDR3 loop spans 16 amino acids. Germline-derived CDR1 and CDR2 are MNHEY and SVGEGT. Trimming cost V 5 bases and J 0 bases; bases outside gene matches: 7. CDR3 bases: TGTGCCAGCAGTCCGATAAGCGGGGGGAACCAAGAGACCCAGTACTTC. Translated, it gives CASSPISGGNQETQYF.

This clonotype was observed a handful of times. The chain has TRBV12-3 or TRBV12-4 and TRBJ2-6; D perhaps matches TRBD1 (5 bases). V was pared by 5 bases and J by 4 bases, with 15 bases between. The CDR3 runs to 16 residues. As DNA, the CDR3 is TGTGCCAGCAGTCCGGCTAGGGGTTCCGGGGCCAACGTCCTGACTTTC. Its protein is CASSPARGSGANVLTF.

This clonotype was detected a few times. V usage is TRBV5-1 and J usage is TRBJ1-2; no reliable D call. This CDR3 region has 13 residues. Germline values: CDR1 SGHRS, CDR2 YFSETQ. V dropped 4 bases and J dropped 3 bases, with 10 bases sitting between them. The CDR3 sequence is CASSTRPDYGYTF. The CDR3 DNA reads TGCGCCAGCAGCACCCGGCCTGACTATGGCTACACCTTC. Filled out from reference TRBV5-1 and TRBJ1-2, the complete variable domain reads KAGVTQTPRYLIKTRGQQVTLSCSPISGHRSVSWYQQTPGQGLQFLFEYFSETQRNKGNFPGRFSGRQFSNSRSEMNVSTLELGDSALYLCASSTRPDYGYTFGSGTRLTVV.

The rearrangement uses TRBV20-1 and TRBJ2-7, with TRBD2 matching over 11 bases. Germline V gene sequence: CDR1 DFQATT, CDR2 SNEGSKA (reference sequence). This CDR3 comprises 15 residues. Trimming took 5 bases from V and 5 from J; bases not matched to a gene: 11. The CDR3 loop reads CSAPYSGGASHEQYF. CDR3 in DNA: TGCAGTGCTCCATATAGCGGGGGGGCTTCCCACGAGCAGTACTTC.

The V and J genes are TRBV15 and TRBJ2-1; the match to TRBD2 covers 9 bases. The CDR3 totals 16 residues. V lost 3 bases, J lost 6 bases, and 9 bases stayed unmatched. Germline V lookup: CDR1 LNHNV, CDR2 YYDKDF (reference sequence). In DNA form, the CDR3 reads TGTGCCACCAGCAGGGATCCCCGCGGGGGGGCCAATGAGCAGTTCTTC. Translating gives CATSRDPRGGANEQFF.

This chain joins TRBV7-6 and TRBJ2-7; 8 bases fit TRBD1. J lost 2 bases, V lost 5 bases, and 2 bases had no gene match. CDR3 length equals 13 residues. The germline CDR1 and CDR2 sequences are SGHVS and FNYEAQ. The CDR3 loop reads CASSQGAAYEQYF. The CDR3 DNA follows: TGTGCCAGCAGCCAGGGGGCCGCCTACGAGCAGTACTTC.

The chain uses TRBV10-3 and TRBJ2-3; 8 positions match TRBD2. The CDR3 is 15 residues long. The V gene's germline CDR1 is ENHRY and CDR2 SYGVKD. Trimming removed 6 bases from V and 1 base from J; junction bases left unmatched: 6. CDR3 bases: TGTGCCATCAGCCTTAGCGGGATGGGCACAGATACGCAGTATTTT. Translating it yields CAISLSGMGTDTQYF.

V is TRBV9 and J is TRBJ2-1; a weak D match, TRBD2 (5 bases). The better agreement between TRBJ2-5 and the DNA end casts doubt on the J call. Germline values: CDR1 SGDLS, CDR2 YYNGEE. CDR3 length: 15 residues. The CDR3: CASSPAKLGVETQYF. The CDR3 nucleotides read TGTGCCAGCAGCCCCGCTAAGTTGGGAGTCGAGACCCAGTACTTC.

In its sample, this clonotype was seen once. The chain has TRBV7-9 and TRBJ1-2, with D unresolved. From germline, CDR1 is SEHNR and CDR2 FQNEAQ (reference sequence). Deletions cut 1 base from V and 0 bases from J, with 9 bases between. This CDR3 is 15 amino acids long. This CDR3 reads CASSLVAQSNYGYTF. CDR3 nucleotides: TGTGCCAGCAGCTTAGTCGCGCAGTCTAACTATGGCTACACCTTC.